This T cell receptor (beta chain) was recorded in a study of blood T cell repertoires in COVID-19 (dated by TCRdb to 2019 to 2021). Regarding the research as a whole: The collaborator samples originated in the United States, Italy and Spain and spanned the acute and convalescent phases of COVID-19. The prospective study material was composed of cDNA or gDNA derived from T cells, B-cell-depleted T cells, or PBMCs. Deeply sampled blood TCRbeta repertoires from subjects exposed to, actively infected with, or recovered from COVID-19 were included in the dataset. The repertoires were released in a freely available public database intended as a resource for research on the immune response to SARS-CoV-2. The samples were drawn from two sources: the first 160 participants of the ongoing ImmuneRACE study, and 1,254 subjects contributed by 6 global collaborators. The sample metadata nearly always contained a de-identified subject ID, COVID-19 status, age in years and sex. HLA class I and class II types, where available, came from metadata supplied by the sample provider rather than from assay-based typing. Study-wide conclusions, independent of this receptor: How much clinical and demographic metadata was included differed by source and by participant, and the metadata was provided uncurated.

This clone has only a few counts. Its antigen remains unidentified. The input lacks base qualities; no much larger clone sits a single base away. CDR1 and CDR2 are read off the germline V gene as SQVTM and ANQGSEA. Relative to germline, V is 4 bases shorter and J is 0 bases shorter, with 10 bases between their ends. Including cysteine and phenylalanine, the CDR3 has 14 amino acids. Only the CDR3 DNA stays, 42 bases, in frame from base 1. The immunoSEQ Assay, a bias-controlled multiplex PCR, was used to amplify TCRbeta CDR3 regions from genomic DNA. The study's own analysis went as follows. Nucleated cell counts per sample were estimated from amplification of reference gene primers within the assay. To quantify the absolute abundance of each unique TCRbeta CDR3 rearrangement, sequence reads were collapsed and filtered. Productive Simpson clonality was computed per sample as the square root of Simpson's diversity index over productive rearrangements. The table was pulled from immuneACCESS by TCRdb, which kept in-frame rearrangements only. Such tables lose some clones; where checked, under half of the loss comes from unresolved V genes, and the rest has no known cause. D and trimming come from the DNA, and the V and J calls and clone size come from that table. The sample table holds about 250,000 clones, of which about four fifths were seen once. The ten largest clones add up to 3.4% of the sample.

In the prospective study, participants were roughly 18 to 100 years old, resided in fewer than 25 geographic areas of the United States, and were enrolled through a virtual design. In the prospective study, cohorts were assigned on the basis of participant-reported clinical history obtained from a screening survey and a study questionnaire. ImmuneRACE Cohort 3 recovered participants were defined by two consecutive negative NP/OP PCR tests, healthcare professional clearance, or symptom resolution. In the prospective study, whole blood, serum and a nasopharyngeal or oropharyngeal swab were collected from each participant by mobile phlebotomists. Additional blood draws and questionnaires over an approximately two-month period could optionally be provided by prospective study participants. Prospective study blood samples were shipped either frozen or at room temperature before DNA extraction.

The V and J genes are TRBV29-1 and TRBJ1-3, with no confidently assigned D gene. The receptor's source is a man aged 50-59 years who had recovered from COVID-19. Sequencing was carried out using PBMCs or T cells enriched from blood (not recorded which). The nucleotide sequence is TGCAGCGTTGGAGAGTGGAGCTCTGGAAACACCATATATTTT. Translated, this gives CSVGEWSSGNTIYF.